This is a list of T cell receptor beta chains from one sample in a study of long-term antiretroviral therapy in people with HIV. The assay was immunoSEQ multiplex PCR, and TCRdb's table has in-frame clones only and misses some. The sample shows about 19,000 clones, roughly nine tenths of them seen only once. The sample was unsorted PBMCs, taken 0.5 years after starting antiretroviral therapy. These receptors were obtained from a man aged 40-49 years with HIV. Both conserved end residues are part of each CDR3. A D gene is named only where the DNA matches it firmly. Rows may omit the clone size; those that give it use once, few, many or a size class.

NA	NA	TRBV10-1	TRBJ2-1	TGCGCCAGCAGTGAGCCCAATGGCGGTGAGCAGTTCTTC	CASSEPNGGEQFF
NA	NA	TRBV6-1	TRBJ2-7	TGTGCCAGCACCTCCCTGGAAGAGCAGTACTTC	CASTSLEEQYF
NA	NA	TRBV5-6	TRBJ1-3	TGTGCCAGCAGCTTGGGGCCCGCCCGCTCTGGAAACACCATATATTTT	CASSLGPARSGNTIYF
NA	NA	TRBV9	TRBJ2-7	TGTGCCAGCAGCGTATGGCGGGAACCGTTTCGCGAGCAGTACTTC	CASSVWREPFREQYF
NA	NA	TRBV6-6	TRBJ1-1	TGTGCCAGCAGTTACCCTGGGGCCGCTAGGGTAGCTTTCTTT	CASSYPGAARVAFF
NA	NA	TRBV29-1	TRBJ1-1	TGCAGCGTTGAGGATTGGTGGCAGGGGAACACTGAAGCTTTCTTT	CSVEDWWQGNTEAFF
NA	NA	TRBV9	TRBJ2-7	TGTGCCAGCAGCGAGACGACAGCCACCTACGAGCAGTACTTC	CASSETTATYEQYF
NA	NA	TRBV9	TRBJ2-1	TGTGCCAGCAGCTCATCCCGGACCCCCGCCTTACGGGAAGAGCTCCATGAGCAGTTCTTC	CASSSSRTPALREELHEQFF
NA	TRBD2	TRBV27	TRBJ2-1	TGTGCCAGCAGGGCCGTGCGGGGGCTAGGGACTAGCGGGAGCTCCTACAATGAGCAGTTCTTC	CASRAVRGLGTSGSSYNEQFF
NA	NA	TRBV1	TRBJ2-5	TGCACCAGCAGCCAAAGTTGGAGGAGGCTAGCGGGGACATTCATACAAGAGACCCAGTACTTC	CTSSQSWRRLAGTFIQETQYF
NA	TRBD1	TRBV30	TRBJ2-2	TGTGCCTGGAAGGGTGGGGACAGGGGGGTGTGGAGGGAGCTGTTTTTT	CAWKGGDRGVWRELFF
NA	TRBD2	TRBV19	TRBJ2-3	TGTGCCAGTAGAACCCGGAAACTAGCGGGAGGGCCGGCACTGGCAGATACGCAGTATTTT	CASRTRKLAGGPALADTQYF
NA	NA	TRBV6-1	TRBJ2-7	TGTGCCAGCAAAGGGCTGACCGGCTACGAGCAGTACTTC	CASKGLTGYEQYF
NA	NA	TRBV5-4	TRBJ2-7	TGTGCCAGCAGCTTGGGACAGTTAAGCTCCTACGAGCAGTACTTC	CASSLGQLSSYEQYF
NA	NA	TRBV7-8	TRBJ2-2	TGTGCCAGCAGCCTCGCGGGTGTGGCCGGGGAGCTGTTTTTT	CASSLAGVAGELFF
NA	NA	TRBV30	TRBJ1-5	TGTGCCTGGAGTCCCCACGCTGAGGTGCCCCAGCATTTT	CAWSPHAEVPQHF
NA	NA	TRBV10-2	TRBJ2-7	TGCGCCAGCACCGACAGTGACTACGAGCAGTACTTC	CASTDSDYEQYF
NA	NA	TRBV6-5	TRBJ2-2	TGTGCCAGCAGTTACTGGCCGCTCACCGGGGAGCTGTTTTTT	CASSYWPLTGELFF
NA	NA	TRBV5-4	TRBJ1-2	TGTGCCAGCAGCTTGGTGGGGGCGCTAGGTGGCTACACCTTC	CASSLVGALGGYTF
NA	TRBD2	TRBV7-9	TRBJ2-7	TGTGCCAGCAGCTCCACTAGGACTAGCGGGAGTCGAGAGCAGTACTTC	CASSSTRTSGSREQYF
NA	TRBD1	TRBV19	TRBJ1-2	TGTGCCAGTAAGGACAGGGAGCGGTCAGCTGGCTACACCTTC	CASKDRERSAGYTF
NA	NA	TRBV7-9	TRBJ1-4	TGTGCCAGCAGCGCCGGTATGGGGCGGGTTAATGAAAAACTGTTTTTT	CASSAGMGRVNEKLFF
NA	TRBD2	TRBV11-3	TRBJ2-1	TGTGCCAGCAGCCTTAGACTAGCGGGAGGACCCAATGAGCAGTTCTTC	CASSLRLAGGPNEQFF
NA	NA	TRBV9	TRBJ1-4	TGTGCCAGCAGCCCCCCGGGCGCTGGTAATGAAAAACTGTTTTTT	CASSPPGAGNEKLFF
NA	TRBD2	TRBV19	TRBJ2-7	TGTGCCAGTATCCCAGCGGGAGGGCCGGGCGAGCAGTACTTC	CASIPAGGPGEQYF
NA	NA	TRBV5-5	TRBJ2-7	TGTGCCAGCAGCTTGGTTAGGGCCAGTTACGAGCAGTACTTC	CASSLVRASYEQYF
NA	NA	TRBV28	TRBJ1-5	TGTGCCAGCAGTCCCCCGGGCGGCAGGCCATTCCAGCATTTT	CASSPPGGRPFQHF
NA	NA	TRBV19	TRBJ1-3	TGTGCCAGTAGTATATTTAACAGCCCAAGCTCTGGAAACACCATATATTTT	CASSIFNSPSSGNTIYF
NA	TRBD2	TRBV11-2	TRBJ2-5	TGTGCCAGCAGCTGGGGGGGAGGGCAAGAGACCCAGTACTTC	CASSWGGGQETQYF
NA	TRBD2	TRBV13	TRBJ2-7	TGTGCCAGCAGCTCGACTAGCGTAAACTCCTACGAGCAGTACTTC	CASSSTSVNSYEQYF
NA	TRBD1	TRBV27	TRBJ1-1	TGTGCCAGCAGTCCCCGACAGGGACCTGAAGCTTTCTTT	CASSPRQGPEAFF
few	TRBD1	TRBV7-3	TRBJ1-6	TGTGCCAGCAGCCCGGACAGGGGACGTCTAGAGGCACCCCTCCACTTT	CASSPDRGRLEAPLHF
NA	TRBD1	TRBV10-3	TRBJ2-3	TGTGCCATCAGTTCCGGGACAGGCACAGATACGCAGTATTTT	CAISSGTGTDTQYF
NA	TRBD1	TRBV27	TRBJ1-1	TGTGCCAGCAGTACCCAGGGACAGGGTTTAGCTTTCTTT	CASSTQGQGLAFF
once	NA	TRBV29-1	TRBJ2-3	TGCAGCGTTGATGCGGGGGCCACAGATACGCAGTATTTT	CSVDAGATDTQYF
NA	TRBD1	TRBV6-6	TRBJ1-4	TGTGCCAGCAGTTGGCTCAAGGGACAGGCAGATGAAAAACTGTTTTTT	CASSWLKGQADEKLFF
NA	NA	TRBV19	TRBJ1-3	TGTGCCAGTAGCTCCCGGGACATCTCTGGAAACACCATATATTTT	CASSSRDISGNTIYF
NA	TRBD2	TRBV4-3	TRBJ2-7	TGCGCCAGCAGCCAAGATCGGAGCGGGAGTTACAAAAACGAGCAGTACTTC	CASSQDRSGSYKNEQYF
NA	NA	TRBV2	TRBJ1-5	TGTGCCAGCTCGAGGGACGGCCATAGCAATCAGCCCCAGCATTTT	CASSRDGHSNQPQHF
NA	NA	TRBV7-8	TRBJ2-2	TGTGCCAGCAGCTTAGCAGGCGGGGTTAACACCGGGGAGCTGTTTTTT	CASSLAGGVNTGELFF
once	NA	TRBV20-1	TRBJ2-7	TGCAGTGTACTAGACAGTCCCGAGCAGTACTTC	CSVLDSPEQYF
NA	NA	TRBV5-1	TRBJ1-1	TGCGCCAGCAGCTTGGTGCAGAGCACTGAAGCTTTCTTT	CASSLVQSTEAFF
NA	NA	TRBV9	TRBJ2-2	TGTGCCAGCAGCGTAGCCGAGGGGGGGTACACCGGGGAGCTGTTTTTT	CASSVAEGGYTGELFF
NA	NA	TRBV25-1	TRBJ1-2	TGTGCCAGCAGTGAATGGCTACAGGGAGGGCACTATGGCTACACCTTC	CASSEWLQGGHYGYTF